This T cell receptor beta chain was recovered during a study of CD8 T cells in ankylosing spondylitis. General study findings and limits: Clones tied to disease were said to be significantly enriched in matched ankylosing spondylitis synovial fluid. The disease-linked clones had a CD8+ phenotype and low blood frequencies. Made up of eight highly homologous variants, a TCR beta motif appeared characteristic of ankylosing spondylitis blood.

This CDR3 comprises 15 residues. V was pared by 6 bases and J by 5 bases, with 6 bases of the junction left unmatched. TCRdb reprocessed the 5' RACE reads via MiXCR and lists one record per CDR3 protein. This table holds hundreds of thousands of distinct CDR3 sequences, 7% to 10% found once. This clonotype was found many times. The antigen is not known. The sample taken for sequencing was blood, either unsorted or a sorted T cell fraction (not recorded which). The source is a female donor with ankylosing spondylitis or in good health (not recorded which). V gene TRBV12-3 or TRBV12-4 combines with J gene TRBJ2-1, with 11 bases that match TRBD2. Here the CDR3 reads CASRSGLAADNEQFF. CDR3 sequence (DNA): TGTGCCAGCAGATCGGGACTAGCGGCCGACAATGAGCAGTTCTTC.